This record looks at one TCR beta chain sequence and its context. This entry comes from a study of blood T cell repertoires in COVID-19. Study overall: Sites in the United States, Italy and Spain provided acute and convalescent COVID-19 samples. In each case, the material was cDNA or gDNA derived from T cells, B-cell-depleted T cells, or PBMCs.

Generated by immunoSEQ multiplex PCR, the TCRdb table keeps only in-frame clones and is missing some. The table shows around 270,000 clones, with about 89% occurring only once. Trimming took off 7 bases at V and 10 bases at J, with 18 bases between the two ends. This CDR3 is 14 amino acids long. Germline V gene data show CDR1 as SGHNT and CDR2 as YYREEE (reference sequence). The receptor's source is a man aged 35 to 55 with acute or convalescent COVID-19. The chain links TRBV5-4 to TRBJ1-6; no clear D gene. Sequenced sample: peripheral blood. The CDR3 here is CASRSWSEQSPLHF. For the CDR3, the DNA is TGTGCCAGCCGTTCTTGGTCGGAGCAATCACCCCTCCACTTT.